The next 2 T cell receptor beta chains were all read from a single sample in a study of T cells in localized non-small cell lung cancer. Data came from immunoSEQ multiplex PCR; TCRdb stores just in-frame clones and leaves some out. The table records some 22,000 clones, around 81% of them present only once. The sample in question was PBMCs, obtained before any cancer treatment. The receptors were gathered from a man aged 40 to 70 with stage II lung adenocarcinoma.

The sample holds a few counts of this clone. This rearrangement joins TRBV19 to TRBJ2-5; 12 bases are shared with TRBD2. From germline, CDR1 is LNHDA and CDR2 SQIVND (reference sequence). The CDR3 runs to 17 residues. With 3 bases clipped from V and 4 bases from J, the junction kept 9 bases outside the gene matches. The CDR3 is CASSIHRTSGVGETQYF. As DNA, the CDR3 is TGTGCCAGTAGTATCCATAGGACTAGCGGGGTGGGAGAGACCCAGTACTTC.

The V call is TRBV5-1, the J call TRBJ1-5; 7 bases line up with TRBD1. The germline V gene has CDR1 SGHRS and CDR2 YFSETQ. There are 15 residues in the CDR3. V gave up 4 bases and J gave up 3 bases; unmatched junction bases: 7. This CDR3 is CASSPGQLINQPQHF. The CDR3 region has the DNA TGCGCCAGCAGCCCGGGACAGTTGATCAATCAGCCCCAGCATTTT.